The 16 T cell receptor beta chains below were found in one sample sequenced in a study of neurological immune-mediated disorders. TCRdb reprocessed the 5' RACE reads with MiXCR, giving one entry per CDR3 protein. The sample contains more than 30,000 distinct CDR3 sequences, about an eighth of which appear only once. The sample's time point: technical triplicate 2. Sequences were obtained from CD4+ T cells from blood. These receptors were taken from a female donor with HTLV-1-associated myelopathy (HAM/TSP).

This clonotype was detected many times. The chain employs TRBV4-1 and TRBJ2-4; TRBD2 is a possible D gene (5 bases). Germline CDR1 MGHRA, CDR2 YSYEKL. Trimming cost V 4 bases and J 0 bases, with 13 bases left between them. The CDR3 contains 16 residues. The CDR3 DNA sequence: TGCGCCAGCAGCCCCATAGTCGGGGAAGCCAAAAACATTCAGTACTTC. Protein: CASSPIVGEAKNIQYF.

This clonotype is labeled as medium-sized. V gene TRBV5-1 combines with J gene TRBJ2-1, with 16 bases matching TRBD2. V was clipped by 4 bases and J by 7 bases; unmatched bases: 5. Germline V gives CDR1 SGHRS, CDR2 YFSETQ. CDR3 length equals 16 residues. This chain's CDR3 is CASSLGLAGGQNEQFF. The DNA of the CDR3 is TGCGCCAGCAGCCTGGGACTAGCGGGAGGGCAGAATGAGCAGTTCTTC.

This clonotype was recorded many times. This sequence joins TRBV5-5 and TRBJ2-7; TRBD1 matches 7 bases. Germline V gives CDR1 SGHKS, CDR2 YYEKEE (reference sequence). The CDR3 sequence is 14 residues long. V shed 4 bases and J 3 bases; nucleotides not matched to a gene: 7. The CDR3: CASSEGQSSYEQYF. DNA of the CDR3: TGTGCCAGCAGCGAGGGACAGTCAAGCTACGAGCAGTACTTC.

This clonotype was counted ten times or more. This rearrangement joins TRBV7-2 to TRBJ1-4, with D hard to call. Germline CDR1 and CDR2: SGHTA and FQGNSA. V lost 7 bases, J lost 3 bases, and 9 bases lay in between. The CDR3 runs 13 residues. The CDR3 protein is CASTRQPNEKLFF. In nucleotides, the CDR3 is TGTGCCAGCACCCGGCAGCCTAATGAAAAACTGTTTTTT.

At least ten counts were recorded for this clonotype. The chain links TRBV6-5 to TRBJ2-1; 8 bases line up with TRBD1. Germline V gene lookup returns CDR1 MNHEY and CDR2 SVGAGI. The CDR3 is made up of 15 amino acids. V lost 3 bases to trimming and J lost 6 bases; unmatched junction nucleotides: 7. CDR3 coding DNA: TGTGCCAGCAGTTATCGACAGGGGTCGGGCAATGAGCAGTTCTTC. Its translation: CASSYRQGSGNEQFF.

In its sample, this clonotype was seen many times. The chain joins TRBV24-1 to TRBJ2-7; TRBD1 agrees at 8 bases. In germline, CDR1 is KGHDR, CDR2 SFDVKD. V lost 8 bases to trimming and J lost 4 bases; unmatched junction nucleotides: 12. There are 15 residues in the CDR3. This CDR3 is CATIRTGSETYEQYF. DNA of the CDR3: TGTGCCACCATAAGGACAGGGTCCGAAACGTACGAGCAGTACTTC.

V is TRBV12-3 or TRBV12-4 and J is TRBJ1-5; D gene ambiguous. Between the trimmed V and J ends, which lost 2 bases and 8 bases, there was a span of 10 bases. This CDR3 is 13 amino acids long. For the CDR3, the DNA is TGTGCCAGCAGTTTAATCGGAAGGGAGCCCCAGCATTTT. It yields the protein CASSLIGREPQHF.

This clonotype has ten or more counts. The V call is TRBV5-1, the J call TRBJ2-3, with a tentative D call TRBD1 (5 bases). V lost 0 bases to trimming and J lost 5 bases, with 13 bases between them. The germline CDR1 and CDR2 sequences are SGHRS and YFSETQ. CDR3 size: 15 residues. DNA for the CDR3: TGCGCCAGCAGCTTGGTTGCAGGGTCAGAAGATACGCAGTATTTT. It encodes CASSLVAGSEDTQYF.

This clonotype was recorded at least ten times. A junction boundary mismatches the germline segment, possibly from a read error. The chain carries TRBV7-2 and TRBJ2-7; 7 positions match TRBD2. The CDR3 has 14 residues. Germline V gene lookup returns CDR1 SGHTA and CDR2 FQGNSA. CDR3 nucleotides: TGTGCCAGCAGCCTAGCGGCCTATAACTACGAGCAGTACTTC. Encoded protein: CASSLAAYNYEQYF. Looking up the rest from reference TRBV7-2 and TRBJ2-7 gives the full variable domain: GAGVSQSPSNKVTEKGKDVELRCDPISGHTALYWYRQSLGQGLEFLIYFQGNSAPDKSGLPSDRFSAERTGGSVSTLTIQRTQQEDSAVYLCASSLAAYNYEQYFGPGTRLTVT.

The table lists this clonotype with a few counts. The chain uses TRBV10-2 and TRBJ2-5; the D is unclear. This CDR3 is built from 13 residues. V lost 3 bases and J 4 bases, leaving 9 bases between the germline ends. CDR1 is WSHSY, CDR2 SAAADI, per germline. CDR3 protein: CASSDPAPETQYF. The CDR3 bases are TGCGCCAGCAGTGACCCGGCTCCAGAGACCCAGTACTTC.

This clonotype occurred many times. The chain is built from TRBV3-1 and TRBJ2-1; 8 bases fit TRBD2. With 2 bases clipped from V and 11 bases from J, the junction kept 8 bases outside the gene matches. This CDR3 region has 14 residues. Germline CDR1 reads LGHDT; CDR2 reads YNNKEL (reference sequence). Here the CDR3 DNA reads TGTGCCAGCAGCCAAAATAGCGGGAAGGCCCAGCAGTTCTTC. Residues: CASSQNSGKAQQFF.

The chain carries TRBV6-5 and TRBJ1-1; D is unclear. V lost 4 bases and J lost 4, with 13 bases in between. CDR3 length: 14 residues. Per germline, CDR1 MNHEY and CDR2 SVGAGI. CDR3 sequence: CASSSTFGVTEAFF. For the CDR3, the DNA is TGTGCCAGCAGTTCTACCTTTGGAGTCACTGAAGCTTTCTTT.

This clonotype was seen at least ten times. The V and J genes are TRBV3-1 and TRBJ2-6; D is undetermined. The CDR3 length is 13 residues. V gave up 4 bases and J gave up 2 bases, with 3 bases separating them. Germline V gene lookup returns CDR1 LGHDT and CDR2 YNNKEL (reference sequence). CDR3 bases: TGTGCCAGCAGCCCCCCTGGGGCCAACGTCCTGACTTTC. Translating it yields CASSPPGANVLTF. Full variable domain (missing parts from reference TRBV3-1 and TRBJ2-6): DTAVSQTPKYLVTQMGNDKSIKCEQNLGHDTMYWYKQDSKKFLKIMFSYNNKELIINETVPNRFSPKSPDKAHLNLHINSLELGDSAVYFCASSPPGANVLTFGAGSRLTVL.

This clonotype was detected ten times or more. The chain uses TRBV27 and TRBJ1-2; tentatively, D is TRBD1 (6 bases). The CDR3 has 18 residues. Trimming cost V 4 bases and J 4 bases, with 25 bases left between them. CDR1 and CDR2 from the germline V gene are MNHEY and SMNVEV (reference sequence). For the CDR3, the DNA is TGTGCCAGCAGTTGGGGTGGGGGGCGTAACTGGGATATCTATGGCTACACCTTC. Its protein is CASSWGGGRNWDIYGYTF.

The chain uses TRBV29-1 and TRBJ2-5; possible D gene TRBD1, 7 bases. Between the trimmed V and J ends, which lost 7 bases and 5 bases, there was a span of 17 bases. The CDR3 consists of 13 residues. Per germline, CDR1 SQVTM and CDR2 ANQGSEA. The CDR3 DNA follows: TGCAGCGCCGGGGGCTACAGGGGTGAGACCCAGTACTTC. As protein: CSAGGYRGETQYF.

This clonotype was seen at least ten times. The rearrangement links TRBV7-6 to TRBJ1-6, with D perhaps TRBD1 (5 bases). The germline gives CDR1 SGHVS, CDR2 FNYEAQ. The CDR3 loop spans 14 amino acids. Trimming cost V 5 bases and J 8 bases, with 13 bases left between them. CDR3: CASSEEMGDSPLHF. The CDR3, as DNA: TGTGCCAGCAGCGAAGAGATGGGGGATTCACCCCTCCACTTT.